This is a list of T cell receptor beta chains from one sample in a study of T-cell memory formation after mild COVID-19. TCRdb used MiXCR to reprocess the 5' RACE reads, holding one entry per CDR3 protein. The table lists 120,000 to 150,000 distinct CDR3 sequences, about 5.5% of them singletons. The source material was PBMCs or a T cell subset sorted from them (not recorded which). The receptors were gathered from an adult woman who had mild COVID-19 (a few samples of this study predate the infection). Cell type and time point are not known. Both conserved end residues are part of each CDR3.

cdr3_length	v_call	j_call	cdr3_aa
16	TRBV5-5	TRBJ2-7	CASSLIGTGLSYEQYF
13	TRBV12-3/TRBV12-4	TRBJ1-2	CASSPGLGDGYTF
15	TRBV12-3/TRBV12-4	TRBJ1-1	CASSLGSRSDTEAFF
18	TRBV20-1	TRBJ2-1	CSAREGTSGSIARNEQFF
16	TRBV15	TRBJ1-4	CATSTLRGEGIEKLFF
14	TRBV25-1	TRBJ1-2	CASSETTFRYGYTF
16	TRBV7-2	TRBJ2-1	CASSLVGSGPYNEQFF
15	TRBV4-3	TRBJ2-5	CASSQGGTVQETQYF
14	TRBV4-1	TRBJ1-1	CASSTQTGSYEAFF
13	TRBV4-3	TRBJ1-1	CASSQGERTEAFF
14	TRBV5-1	TRBJ1-2	CASRAGTRNYGYTF
14	TRBV19	TRBJ2-1	CASSPGTGIGEQFF
14	TRBV18	TRBJ1-1	CASSPPGGNTEAFF
17	TRBV5-1	TRBJ1-2	CASRKETGAQRGGGYTF
16	TRBV4-1	TRBJ2-1	CASSPRGAGEYNEQFF
14	TRBV9	TRBJ1-2	CASSVGGVGYGYTF